The next 26 T cell receptor beta chains were all read from a single sample in a study of T cell responses to AZD1222 COVID-19 vaccine. Using immunoSEQ multiplex PCR, the repertoire was profiled, and TCRdb retains in-frame clones only, with some absent. The sample holds roughly 100,000 clones, about 94% seen once. This material consisted of peripheral blood, taken on day 0 of AZD1222 vaccination. These receptors originate from an adult in good health.

The V gene is TRBV29-1, the J gene TRBJ2-7; 7 bases line up with TRBD1. Trimming took 6 bases from V and 7 from J; bases not matched to a gene: 3. This CDR3 has 10 residues. Per the germline V gene, CDR1 is SQVTM and CDR2 is ANQGSEA. In nucleotides, the CDR3 is TGCAGCGTCTTGACAGGGGAGCAGTACTTC. Translation gives CSVLTGEQYF.

The rearrangement links TRBV7-9 to TRBJ1-5; a possible D gene is TRBD1 (5 bases). CDR1 and CDR2 (germline): SEHNR, FQNEAQ (reference sequence). V lost 4 bases and J lost 8, with 9 bases in between. The CDR3 is 12 amino acids. The CDR3 loop is CASSSLTEPQHF. DNA of the CDR3: TGTGCCAGCAGCTCCCTGACAGAGCCCCAGCATTTT.

The V gene is TRBV7-2, the J gene TRBJ1-2; D unclear. The V end lost 0 bases, the J end lost 2 bases, and 10 bases lay between the germline ends. Per the germline V gene, CDR1 is SGHTA and CDR2 is FQGNSA. The CDR3 runs to 15 residues. DNA of the CDR3: TGTGCCAGCAGCTTAGCGAGGAGGCAGAACTATGGCTACACCTTC. Its protein product is CASSLARRQNYGYTF.

This clone was detected a few times. The V and J genes are TRBV20-1 and TRBJ2-2, with TRBD2 matching 8 bases. Germline CDR1 is DFQATT and CDR2 is SNEGSKA (reference sequence). The J segment lost 5 bases and the V segment lost 3 bases, leaving 11 bases of the junction unmatched. The CDR3 contains 16 residues. CDR3 residues: CSASSTQSGRTGELFF. The CDR3 bases are TGCAGTGCTAGTTCTACCCAGAGCGGGAGAACCGGGGAGCTGTTTTTT.

The V call is TRBV19, the J call TRBJ2-1; the D is unclear. The CDR3 totals 14 residues. Germline CDR1 and CDR2: LNHDA and SQIVND (reference sequence). V gave up 6 bases and J gave up 0 bases, with 9 bases separating them. The CDR3 DNA is TGTGCCAGTAGCCTCACCTACTCCTACAATGAGCAGTTCTTC. It translates to CASSLTYSYNEQFF. Based on the CDR3 plus reference TRBV19 and TRBJ2-1, the full variable domain is DGGITQSPKYLFRKEGQNVTLSCEQNLNHDAMYWYRQDPGQGLRLIYYSQIVNDFQKGDIAEGYSVSREKKESFPLTVTSAQKNPTAFYLCASSLTYSYNEQFFGPGTRLTVL.

The chain has TRBV20-1 and TRBJ2-1; 10 nucleotides agree with TRBD2. Germline CDR1 is DFQATT and CDR2 is SNEGSKA (reference sequence). The CDR3 loop spans 12 amino acids. Trimming took 3 bases from V and 13 from J; bases not matched to a gene: 6. CDR3 loop: CSASLAGELQFF. The DNA of the CDR3 is TGCAGTGCTAGTCTAGCGGGAGAGCTACAGTTCTTC.

This sequence joins TRBV5-4 and TRBJ2-5; 9 bases match TRBD1. The V and J ends lost 3 bases and 5 bases, in that order; junction bases with no gene match: 5. The CDR3 has 14 residues. CDR1 SGHNT and CDR2 YYREEE come from the germline V gene (reference sequence). This CDR3 reads CASSSYGTGETQYF. CDR3 DNA sequence: TGTGCCAGCAGCTCTTACGGGACAGGGGAGACCCAGTACTTC.

The V gene is TRBV3-1 (or the pseudogene TRBV3-2), the J gene TRBJ1-3; no firm D call. Deletions cut 0 bases from V and 9 bases from J, with 9 bases between. This CDR3 has 13 residues. The V gene's germline CDR1 is LGHDT and CDR2 YNNKEL (reference sequence). The CDR3 nucleotides are TGTGCCAGCAGCCAAGACCAAGGGTCCACCATATATTTT. Translated: CASSQDQGSTIYF.

This chain connects TRBV5-1 to TRBJ2-1, with D perhaps TRBD1 (5 bases). Germline V gene data show CDR1 as SGHRS and CDR2 as YFSETQ. The CDR3 length is 16 residues. With 0 bases removed from V and 0 bases from J, the gap between germline ends came to 10 bases. CDR3 sequence (DNA): TGCGCCAGCAGCTTGGCCAGGGCGAGCTCCTACAATGAGCAGTTCTTC. This translates into CASSLARASSYNEQFF.

The rearrangement links TRBV2 to TRBJ1-1, with 8 bases lining up with TRBD1. The junction had 11 bases not matched to a gene; V was cut back by 8 bases and J by 9 bases. CDR1 SNHLY and CDR2 FYNNEI come from the germline V gene. This CDR3 spans 13 amino acids. The CDR3 DNA reads TGTGCCAGCCCCCGGGACAGGAGTTCGCAAGCTTTCTTT. The encoded protein is CASPRDRSSQAFF.

Here the CDR3 DNA reads TGTGCCAGCAGCCCAACCTCTCGCTCCGGGACTAGCGGTTACGAGCAGTACTTC. It translates to CASSPTSRSGTSGYEQYF. The rearrangement uses TRBV11-2 and TRBJ2-7, with 11 bases that match TRBD2. The V gene's germline CDR1 is SGHAT and CDR2 FQNNGV. Trimming cost V 5 bases and J 4 bases; bases outside gene matches: 16. The CDR3 extends over 18 amino acids.

The rearrangement joins TRBV6-6 to TRBJ1-3, with unresolved D. Germline CDR1 is MNHNY and CDR2 is SVGAGI (reference sequence). There are 15 residues in the CDR3. The V and J ends lost 4 bases and 0 bases respectively, with 10 bases between them. CDR3 DNA: TGTGCCAGCAGTTCAATAACCAGCTCTGGAAACACCATATATTTT. This encodes CASSSITSSGNTIYF.

The chain carries TRBV12-5 and TRBJ2-7; 7 nucleotides align to TRBD2. The CDR3 spans 15 residues. Germline CDR1 LGHNT, CDR2 FRNRAP. J gave up 2 bases and V 1 base, and 5 bases lay outside the gene matches. The CDR3 nucleotides read TGTGCTAGTGGTTTGGACTTAGGACTAGCCTACGAGCAGTACTTC. Translating it yields CASGLDLGLAYEQYF.

The V and J genes are TRBV29-1 and TRBJ2-7, with 8 bases lining up with TRBD1. This CDR3 contains 13 residues. Trimming removed 4 bases from V and 4 bases from J; junction bases left unmatched: 6. Per germline, CDR1 SQVTM and CDR2 ANQGSEA. The CDR3 protein is CSVVRTGRYEQYF. CDR3 bases: TGCAGCGTTGTGAGGACAGGGAGGTACGAGCAGTACTTC.

This clone occurred once. The J gene is TRBJ1-2, the V gene TRBV12-5; 11 bases map to TRBD1. The CDR3 loop spans 16 amino acids. Germline CDR1 is LGHNT and CDR2 is FRNRAP. V was clipped by 1 base and J by 6 bases; unmatched bases: 7. The CDR3 region has the DNA TGTGCTAGTGGTTTGGCAGGGGGACAGGGGGGCGATGGCTACACCTTC. Translated: CASGLAGGQGGDGYTF.

This chain joins TRBV7-8 and TRBJ2-7, with 12 nucleotides matching TRBD2. V lost 5 bases and J lost 3; bases outside the gene matches: 2. CDR1 and CDR2 from the germline V gene are SGHVS and FQNEAQ. The CDR3 is 14 residues long. DNA of the CDR3: TGTGCCAGCAGCATGACTAGCGGGAGCTACGAGCAGTACTTC. It codes for CASSMTSGSYEQYF.

The chain couples TRBV11-2 to TRBJ2-3; D not certain. Germline V CDR1 and CDR2: SGHAT, FQNNGV. The CDR3 runs to 13 residues. Trimming removed 4 bases from V and 4 bases from J, with 9 bases in between. CDR3 residues: CASSSDRADTQYF. CDR3 nucleotide sequence: TGTGCCAGCAGCTCCGACCGAGCAGATACGCAGTATTTT. Full variable domain (missing parts from reference TRBV11-2 and TRBJ2-3): EAGVAQSPRYKIIEKRQSVAFWCNPISGHATLYWYQQILGQGPKLLIQFQNNGVVDDSQLPKDRFSAERLKGVDSTLKIQPAKLEDSAVYLCASSSDRADTQYFGPGTRLTVL.

The V call is TRBV3-1 (or the pseudogene TRBV3-2), the J call TRBJ1-2, with 7 bases that match TRBD1. CDR3 length: 14 residues. V shed 2 bases and J 5 bases; nucleotides not matched to a gene: 5. Germline loops: CDR1 LGHDT, CDR2 YNNKEL (reference sequence). The CDR3: CASSQSTGSYGYTF. CDR3 nucleotides: TGTGCCAGCAGCCAATCGACAGGGAGTTATGGCTACACCTTC.

The chain couples TRBV4-2 to TRBJ2-6; D remains unclear. V shed 2 bases and J shed 3 bases, with 11 bases lying between them. The CDR3 covers 16 residues. Germline CDR1 and CDR2: LGHNA and YNFKEQ. CDR3 amino acids: CASSQNPTVGANVLTF. DNA of the CDR3: TGTGCCAGCAGCCAAAACCCGACCGTTGGGGCCAACGTCCTGACTTTC.

This clone appeared a single time. CDR3 bases: TGTGCCAGCAGTTTACAGCGGGAGCTGGGCAATGAGCAGTTCTTC. Amino acids: CASSLQRELGNEQFF. The rearrangement links TRBV27 to TRBJ2-1; 8 nucleotides match TRBD2. Germline V gives CDR1 MNHEY, CDR2 SMNVEV (reference sequence). Trimming at V came to 2 bases and at J to 6 bases, leaving 6 bases not matched to a gene. The CDR3 is made up of 15 amino acids.

The chain couples TRBV29-1 to TRBJ1-1; 8 bases align to TRBD1. This CDR3 has 13 amino acids. Per germline, CDR1 SQVTM and CDR2 ANQGSEA. V shed 5 bases and J 4 bases; nucleotides not matched to a gene: 6. The CDR3 DNA follows: TGCAGCGTTAACAGGGGGTGGACCACTGAAGCTTTCTTT. Translated: CSVNRGWTTEAFF.

The chain joins TRBV4-2 to TRBJ2-7; 8 nucleotides align to TRBD1. After removal of 0 bases from V and 3 bases from J, the junction contained 7 bases not matched to a gene. The CDR3 sequence is 16 residues long. Germline CDR1 and CDR2: LGHNA and YNFKEQ. The CDR3, as DNA: TGTGCCAGCAGCCAAGAGGACAGGGCAAGGAGCTACGAGCAGTACTTC. It specifies CASSQEDRARSYEQYF.

This chain connects TRBV5-1 to TRBJ1-2; a weak D match, TRBD1 (6 bases). Germline V gene lookup returns CDR1 SGHRS and CDR2 YFSETQ. This CDR3 region has 14 residues. V lost 4 bases and J lost 6, with 16 bases in between. CDR3 nucleotide sequence: TGCGCCAGCAGCCCGGAGGGGGTTCTAAATGGCTACACCTTC. It is translated as CASSPEGVLNGYTF.

Here the CDR3 reads CATQGVAQETQYF. CDR3 coding DNA: TGTGCCACACAGGGAGTTGCCCAAGAGACCCAGTACTTC. The chain joins TRBV18 to TRBJ2-5; TRBD1 might be the D (6 bases). Germline CDR1 KGHSH, CDR2 LQKENI. The CDR3 spans 13 residues. V was shortened by 10 bases and J by 1 base, with 13 bases between the two germline ends.

CDR3 DNA: TGTGCCAGCAGTTTGGACTCCAGTTGGGCGTCTGAAGCTTTCTTT. Translation gives CASSLDSSWASEAFF. This chain links TRBV6-5 with TRBJ1-1; D is uncertain. Trimming left V 4 bases short and J 6 bases short, with 18 bases between. CDR1 is MNHEY, CDR2 SVGAGI, per germline. The CDR3 is 15 residues long.

V gene TRBV19 combines with J gene TRBJ2-1; TRBD2 matches 8 bases. V lost 5 bases and J lost 4; bases outside the gene matches: 10. Per germline, CDR1 LNHDA and CDR2 SQIVND (reference sequence). This CDR3 region has 16 residues. The DNA for the CDR3 is TGTGCCAGTAGTCCGCGGATTACTAGCGGTTACAATGAGCAGTTCTTC. It translates to CASSPRITSGYNEQFF.